This T cell receptor (beta chain) was recovered during a study of technical replicates of blood from a few donors. The method was immunoSEQ multiplex PCR; TCRdb's version includes in-frame clones alone and lacks a portion of them. The sample yields approximately 85,000 clones, about 93% seen once. Germline loops: CDR1 SGDLS, CDR2 YYNGEE. J gave up 9 bases and V 0 bases, and 8 bases lay outside the gene matches. The CDR3 runs to 15 residues. Specimen: T cells isolated from PBMCs. The chain combines TRBV9 with TRBJ2-1; 8 positions agree with TRBD2. The sequence was collected from a human donor in good health. The CDR3 DNA is TGTGCCAGCAGCGTAGGTTCGGGAGGGCGAATTGAGCAGTTCTTC. It is translated as CASSVGSGGRIEQFF.